What follows describes a single T cell receptor (beta chain). The J segment lost 3 bases and the V segment lost 0 bases, leaving 3 bases of the junction unmatched. The germline CDR1 and CDR2 sequences are SGHRS and YFSETQ. CDR3 size: 15 residues. The PCR used 60 Vbeta and 13 Jbeta primers. This table comes from immunoSEQ multiplex PCR, and its TCRdb copy is limited to in-frame clones, with some not included. The table shows 50,000 to 60,000 clones, with about 73% occurring only once. The entry originates in a study of cytomegalovirus exposure and HLA in healthy donors. The origin of this receptor is a man aged 18 to 30 in good health and CMV-seronegative. Sequencing input: PBMCs. This chain uses TRBV5-1 with TRBJ2-7, with 10 positions matching TRBD1. The CDR3 region has the DNA TGCGCCAGCAGCTTGGCCGGGACAGGGGTCTACGAGCAGTACTTC. Protein product: CASSLAGTGVYEQYF. Together with reference TRBV5-1 and TRBJ2-7, the CDR3 gives the full variable domain: KAGVTQTPRYLIKTRGQQVTLSCSPISGHRSVSWYQQTPGQGLQFLFEYFSETQRNKGNFPGRFSGRQFSNSRSEMNVSTLELGDSALYLCASSLAGTGVYEQYFGPGTRLTVT.